Listed here are 26 T cell receptor beta chains from one sample, sequenced in a study of CD8 T cells in Susac syndrome (dated by TCRdb to about 2019). Libraries were prepared through the immunoSEQ multiplex PCR assay. RNA was extracted with the RNeasy kit and roughly 0.5 to 1 ug was reverse transcribed using random hexamers. TCRdb trimmed the raw reads at Q25, called clones with MiXCR and kept productive beta chains. Each entry is one CDR3 protein sequence, shown with its most common DNA and genes. The sample table records about 300,000 distinct CDR3 sequences; approximately 85% of these occur just once. Approximately 0.2% of the sample is in the top ten clones. The sample taken for sequencing was CD8+ T cells from PBMCs. The receptors here all came from a human donor with multiple sclerosis.

This clonotype was picked up one time. This rearrangement joins TRBV25-1 to TRBJ2-1, with a tentative D call TRBD2 (6 bases). Per germline, CDR1 MGHDK and CDR2 SYGVNS. The ends were cut back, 2 bases at V and 10 bases at J, with 15 bases in the middle. CDR3 length: 14 residues. The CDR3 region is CASSERTITSEQFF. As DNA, the CDR3 is TGTGCCAGCAGTGAACGGACTATCACCTCCGAGCAGTTCTTC.

The chain recombines TRBV12-3 or TRBV12-4 with TRBJ2-1; 12 bases agree with TRBD2. V dropped 3 bases and J dropped 10; count of bases not matched to a gene: 7. The CDR3 loop spans 15 amino acids. For the CDR3, the DNA is TGTGCCAGCAGTTTTTTGACTAGCGGGAGAGGAGAGCAGTTCTTC. This gives the protein CASSFLTSGRGEQFF.

This clonotype was seen just once. The chain joins TRBV19 to TRBJ1-1; D call uncertain. The CDR3 is made up of 15 amino acids. The germline V gene has CDR1 LNHDA and CDR2 SQIVND (reference sequence). V was clipped by 1 base and J by 4 bases, with 13 bases between them. CDR3 DNA: TGTGCCAGTAGTATAGCTCGGGGTCTGGGCACTGAAGCTTTCTTT. This sequence encodes CASSIARGLGTEAFF.

This clonotype was picked up many times. This chain uses TRBV13 with TRBJ2-1, with 7 bases fitting TRBD2. Germline V gives CDR1 PRHDT, CDR2 FYEKMQ (reference sequence). J lost 2 bases, V lost 2 bases, and 6 bases had no gene match. This CDR3 region has 16 residues. CDR3 sequence: CASSLSSGTTYNEQFF. The CDR3 nucleotides read TGTGCCAGCAGCTTAAGCAGCGGGACTACCTACAATGAGCAGTTCTTC. Full variable domain (outside the CDR3, taken from reference TRBV13 and TRBJ2-1): AAGVIQSPRHLIKEKRETATLKCYPIPRHDTVYWYQQGPGQDPQFLISFYEKMQSDKGSIPDRFSAQQFSDYHSELNMSSLELGDSALYFCASSLSSGTTYNEQFFGPGTRLTVL.

This clonotype has just one count. The chain uses TRBV6-5 and TRBJ2-7, with 9 bases matching TRBD2. Looked up from germline, CDR1 is MNHEY and CDR2 is SVGAGI. This CDR3 is 16 amino acids long. V lost 2 bases and J lost 6; bases outside the gene matches: 11. CDR3: CASSYGSAGGPTEQYF. For the CDR3, the DNA is TGTGCCAGCAGTTACGGATCGGCGGGAGGGCCGACCGAGCAGTACTTC.

The sample holds one count of this clonotype. The gene calls are TRBV24-1 and TRBJ2-1; 13 nucleotides align to TRBD2. CDR1 is KGHDR and CDR2 is SFDVKD in the germline V gene. CDR3 size: 18 residues. V lost 4 bases and J lost 0; bases outside the gene matches: 5. CDR3 residues: CATSDRTSGSPSYNEQFF. The CDR3 bases are TGTGCCACCAGTGACCGGACTAGCGGGAGCCCCTCCTACAATGAGCAGTTCTTC.

The rearrangement uses TRBV6-2 or TRBV6-3 and TRBJ2-7, with D possibly matching TRBD2 (7 bases). The CDR3 has 17 residues. V gave up 4 bases and J gave up 2 bases, with 21 bases separating them. From germline, CDR1 is MNHEY and CDR2 SVGEGT. The CDR3 is CASSLNPRGAPTYEQYF. Here the CDR3 DNA reads TGTGCCAGCAGTTTAAATCCTCGGGGGGCGCCTACCTACGAGCAGTACTTC.

This chain connects TRBV5-6 to TRBJ2-1, with TRBD2 matching 10 bases. The junction had 3 bases not matched to a gene; V was cut back by 0 bases and J by 9 bases. Looked up from germline, CDR1 is SGHDT and CDR2 is YYEEEE. CDR3 length: 14 residues. CDR3 protein: CASSLASGSAEQFF. In nucleotides, the CDR3 is TGTGCCAGCAGCTTGGCTAGCGGGAGTGCTGAGCAGTTCTTC.

V is TRBV6-2 or TRBV6-3 and J is TRBJ2-7; the match to TRBD2 covers 8 bases. Germline loops: CDR1 MNHEY, CDR2 SVGEGT. V dropped 0 bases and J dropped 2; count of bases not matched to a gene: 12. The CDR3 sequence is 18 residues long. CDR3 loop: CASSYSGSWREETYEQYF. As DNA, the CDR3 is TGTGCCAGCAGTTACTCTGGGTCCTGGCGGGAGGAAACCTACGAGCAGTACTTC.

The V gene is TRBV29-1, the J gene TRBJ1-2; D gene unclear. CDR3 size: 14 residues. Germline V gene sequence: CDR1 SQVTM, CDR2 ANQGSEA. With 2 bases removed from V and 2 bases from J, the gap between germline ends came to 12 bases. CDR3 in amino acids: CSVESFGVNYGYTF. CDR3 DNA sequence: TGCAGCGTTGAATCCTTCGGGGTAAACTATGGCTACACCTTC.

The chain's CDR3 is CASSLALDPGYTF. In DNA, the CDR3 is TGTGCCAGCAGCTTGGCCCTCGATCCCGGCTACACCTTC. V and J are TRBV5-6 and TRBJ1-2; D ambiguous. The CDR3 runs to 13 residues. Deletions cut 0 bases from V and 8 bases from J, with 11 bases between. CDR1 and CDR2 from the germline V gene are SGHDT and YYEEEE.

The chain is built from TRBV20-1 and TRBJ2-7; 8 nucleotides align to TRBD2. The junction had 3 bases not matched to a gene; V was cut back by 1 base and J by 4 bases. Germline V CDR1 and CDR2: DFQATT, SNEGSKA (reference sequence). The CDR3 totals 13 residues. The CDR3 region is CSARAGLGYEQYF. In DNA form, the CDR3 reads TGCAGTGCTAGAGCGGGACTAGGATACGAGCAGTACTTC.

This clonotype was detected once. The chain is built from TRBV28 and TRBJ2-7, with 7 bases matching TRBD2. The ends lost 7 bases at V and 4 bases at J; junction bases unmatched: 7. Germline assignment: CDR1 MDHEN and CDR2 SYDVKM. The CDR3 is 13 residues long. The CDR3, as DNA: TGTGCCAGCACCCTTTCGGGGGGATACGAGCAGTACTTC. This sequence encodes CASTLSGGYEQYF.

A note on this clonotype: A read error may produce the germline difference seen at one junction end. The chain has TRBV10-2 and TRBJ2-3, with no clear D. Germline lookup yields CDR1 WSHSY and CDR2 SAAADI. This CDR3 has 13 amino acids. The DNA for the CDR3 is TGCGCCAGCAGTGTAGGTAGCCCGGATACGCAATATTTT. Its translation is CASSVGSPDTQYF.

V gene TRBV3-1 combines with J gene TRBJ1-1; possibly TRBD1 for D (6 bases). The CDR3 runs 16 residues. Germline CDR1 reads LGHDT; CDR2 reads YNNKEL (reference sequence). V dropped 1 base and J dropped 4 bases, with 16 bases sitting between them. The CDR3 DNA reads as TGTGCCAGCAGCCAAGCGGGGGGGGGCGGTGGCACTGAAGCTTTCTTT. Protein: CASSQAGGGGGTEAFF.

The rearrangement uses TRBV28 and TRBJ1-1; 7 bases map to TRBD1. The trim removed 7 bases at V and 4 bases at J, leaving 6 bases unmatched. The CDR3 runs 13 residues. Looked up from germline, CDR1 is MDHEN and CDR2 is SYDVKM. This CDR3 reads CASTLRGLTEAFF. The CDR3 DNA reads TGTGCCAGCACCTTGAGGGGGCTCACTGAAGCTTTCTTT.

This clonotype was seen once. V gene TRBV27 combines with J gene TRBJ1-2; a weak D match, TRBD1 (5 bases). V was trimmed by 3 bases and J by 0 bases, leaving 17 bases between them. CDR3 size: 17 residues. Germline values: CDR1 MNHEY, CDR2 SMNVEV (reference sequence). CDR3 amino acids: CASSLGPPPNSNYGYTF. The CDR3 nucleotides read TGTGCCAGCAGTTTGGGACCGCCACCAAATTCTAACTATGGCTACACCTTC.

V and J are TRBV4-3 and TRBJ2-2; tentatively, D is TRBD2 (5 bases). CDR1 LGHNA and CDR2 YSLEER come from the germline V gene. V was pared by 0 bases and J by 8 bases, with 10 bases between. The CDR3 is 14 residues long. The CDR3 loop is CASSQDSAGGELFF. In DNA form, the CDR3 reads TGCGCCAGCAGCCAAGATAGCGCCGGTGGGGAGCTGTTTTTT.

The rearrangement links TRBV27 to TRBJ2-7, with 11 bases fitting TRBD2. CDR1 is MNHEY, CDR2 SMNVEV, per germline (reference sequence). Trimming cost V 6 bases and J 3 bases; bases outside gene matches: 7. The CDR3 has 15 amino acids. The CDR3 sequence: CASREGTSGVYEQYF. CDR3 DNA: TGTGCCAGCAGAGAGGGGACTAGCGGAGTCTACGAGCAGTACTTC.

The V gene is TRBV5-6, the J gene TRBJ2-3; tentative D call: TRBD1 (5 bases). V shed 0 bases and J shed 4 bases, with 12 bases lying between them. From germline, CDR1 is SGHDT and CDR2 YYEEEE. This CDR3 comprises 15 residues. The CDR3 is CASSLVQGHPDTQYF. DNA for the CDR3: TGTGCCAGCAGCTTGGTTCAGGGCCACCCAGATACGCAGTATTTT.

CDR3 bases: TGTGCCAGCAGCCTTTTCCCCGGGACCTCGACCTTCACAGATACGCAGTATTTT. It is translated as CASSLFPGTSTFTDTQYF. The chain is built from TRBV6-1 and TRBJ2-3; possibly TRBD1 or TRBD2 for D (5 bases each). The CDR3 is 18 residues long. V gave up 6 bases and J gave up 2 bases, with 24 bases separating them. Germline lookup yields CDR1 MNHNS and CDR2 SASEGT.

This chain uses TRBV7-8 with TRBJ2-7; D gene unclear. The V gene lost 1 base and the J gene lost 3 bases, with 10 bases spanning the gap. From germline, CDR1 is SGHVS and CDR2 FQNEAQ. This CDR3 comprises 14 residues. Here the CDR3 reads CASSLDGGYYEQYF. In nucleotides, the CDR3 is TGTGCCAGCAGCTTAGATGGCGGTTACTACGAGCAGTACTTC.

The J gene is TRBJ2-3, the V gene TRBV6-6, with 9 bases aligning to TRBD2. This CDR3 is built from 14 residues. Germline V gene sequence: CDR1 MNHNY, CDR2 SVGAGI (reference sequence). V lost 7 bases to trimming and J lost 4 bases; unmatched junction nucleotides: 6. The CDR3 nucleotides are TGTGCCAGCATAGCGGGAGAGGGGGCAGATACGCAGTATTTT. It codes for CASIAGEGADTQYF.

The J gene is TRBJ2-1, the V gene TRBV6-6; D is possibly TRBD1 (6 bases). Between the trimmed V and J ends, which lost 7 bases and 7 bases, there was a span of 17 bases. Germline CDR1 reads MNHNY; CDR2 reads SVGAGI (reference sequence). CDR3 size: 14 residues. The CDR3 DNA reads as TGTGCCAGCACTCCCAGGGGATGGCGGAATGAGCAGTTCTTC. It codes for CASTPRGWRNEQFF.

The chain has TRBV7-9 and TRBJ2-1; 13 positions agree with TRBD2. The CDR3 runs 12 residues. Germline CDR1 SEHNR, CDR2 FQNEAQ (reference sequence). The V gene end was trimmed by 11 bases and the J gene end by 8 bases; junction bases not matched to a gene: 3. In DNA form, the CDR3 reads TGTGCCGGGACTAGCGGGAACCATGAGCAGTTCTTC. Encoded protein: CAGTSGNHEQFF.

This clonotype was observed once. The chain combines TRBV28 with TRBJ2-1, with TRBD2 matching 7 bases. The ends lost 6 bases at V and 1 base at J; junction bases unmatched: 9. The V gene's germline CDR1 is MDHEN and CDR2 SYDVKM. This CDR3 spans 16 amino acids. CDR3 loop: CASRPTTSASYNEQFF. CDR3 coding DNA: TGTGCCAGCAGGCCTACCACTAGCGCTTCCTACAATGAGCAGTTCTTC.